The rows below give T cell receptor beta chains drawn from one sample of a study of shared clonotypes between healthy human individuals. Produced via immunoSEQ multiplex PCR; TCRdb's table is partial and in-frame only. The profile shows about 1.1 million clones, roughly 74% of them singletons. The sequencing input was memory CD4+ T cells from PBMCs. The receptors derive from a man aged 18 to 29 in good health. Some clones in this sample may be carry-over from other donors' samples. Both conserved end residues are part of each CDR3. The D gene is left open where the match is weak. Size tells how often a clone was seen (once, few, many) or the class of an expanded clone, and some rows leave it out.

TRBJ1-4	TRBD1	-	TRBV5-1	CASSLAGTGDEKLFF	TGCGCCAGCAGCTTGGCCGGGACAGGGGATGAAAAACTGTTTTTT
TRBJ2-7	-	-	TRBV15	CATSEGAGFLEQYF	TGTGCCACCAGCGAGGGGGCGGGGTTTTTGGAGCAGTACTTC
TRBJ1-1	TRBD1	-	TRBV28	CASSFGDRANTEAFF	TGTGCCAGCAGTTTCGGGGACAGGGCGAACACTGAAGCTTTCTTT
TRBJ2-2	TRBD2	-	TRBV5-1	CASSLGTSGRATGELFF	TGCGCCAGCAGCTTGGGCACTAGCGGGAGGGCCACCGGGGAGCTGTTTTTT
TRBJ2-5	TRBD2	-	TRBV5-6	CASSLAWSREGTETQYF	TGTGCCAGCAGCTTGGCCTGGTCCAGGGAGGGTACGGAGACCCAGTACTTC
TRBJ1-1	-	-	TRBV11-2	CASSQNRVTEAFF	TGTGCCAGCAGTCAAAACAGGGTAACTGAAGCTTTCTTT
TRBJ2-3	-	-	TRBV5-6	CASSLGQRTDTQYF	TGTGCCAGCAGCTTGGGACAGCGCACAGATACGCAGTATTTT
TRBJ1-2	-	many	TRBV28	CASSPTQAVHGGYTF	TGTGCCAGCAGTCCAACACAGGCAGTTCATGGTGGCTACACCTTC
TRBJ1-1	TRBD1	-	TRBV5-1	CASSERTGETEAFF	TGCGCCAGCAGCGAACGGACAGGGGAGACTGAAGCTTTCTTT
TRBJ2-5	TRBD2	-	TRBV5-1	CASSLGLAGQETQYF	TGCGCCAGCAGCTTGGGACTAGCGGGACAAGAGACCCAGTACTTC
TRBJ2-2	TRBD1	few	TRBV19	CASRSGTANTGELFF	TGTGCCAGTAGGTCCGGGACAGCGAACACCGGGGAGCTGTTTTTT
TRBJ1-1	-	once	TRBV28	CASSTPGGRTEAFF	TGTGCCAGCAGCACCCCGGGGGGGAGGACTGAAGCTTTCTTT
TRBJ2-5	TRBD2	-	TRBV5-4	CASSSLAGGPGETQYF	TGTGCCAGCAGCTCACTAGCGGGAGGGCCGGGTGAGACCCAGTACTTC
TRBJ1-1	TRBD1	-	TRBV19	CASSPEDRGAEAFF	TGTGCCAGTAGTCCAGAGGACAGGGGGGCTGAAGCTTTCTTT
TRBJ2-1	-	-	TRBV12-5	CASGLVRGGINNEQFF	TGTGCTAGTGGTTTGGTACGGGGCGGGATAAACAATGAGCAGTTCTTC
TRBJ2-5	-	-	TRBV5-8	CASSLWLGETQYF	TGTGCCAGCAGCTTGTGGTTGGGAGAGACCCAGTACTTC
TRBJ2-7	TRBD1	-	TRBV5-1	CASSLGDRSSYEQYF	TGCGCCAGCAGCTTGGGGGACAGGAGCTCCTACGAGCAGTACTTC
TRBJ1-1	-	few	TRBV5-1	CASSLGAGKLNTEAFF	TGCGCCAGCAGCTTGGGGGCAGGGAAATTGAACACTGAAGCTTTCTTT
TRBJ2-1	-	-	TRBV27	CASSFSGRNEQFF	TGTGCCAGCAGTTTTTCGGGGCGGAATGAGCAGTTCTTC
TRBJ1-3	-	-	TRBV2	CASCQDAAGNTIYF	TGTGCCAGCTGTCAGGATGCTGCTGGAAACACCATATATTTT
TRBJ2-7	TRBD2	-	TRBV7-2	CASSLGASGIYEQYF	TGTGCCAGCAGCTTAGGGGCTAGCGGGATCTACGAGCAGTACTTC
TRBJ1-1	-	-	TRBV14	CASRDGDDRTEAFF	TGTGCCAGCAGGGACGGTGATGACAGAACAGAAGCTTTCTTT
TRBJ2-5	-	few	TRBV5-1	CASSLGGMAGQETQYF	TGCGCCAGCAGCTTGGGGGGTATGGCAGGCCAAGAGACCCAGTACTTC
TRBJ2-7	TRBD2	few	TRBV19	CASSMTLVGGIREQYF	TGTGCCAGTAGTATGACGTTGGTGGGGGGGATCCGCGAGCAGTACTTC
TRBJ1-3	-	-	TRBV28	CASSLSGFTIYF	TGTGCCAGCAGTTTATCAGGATTCACCATATATTTT
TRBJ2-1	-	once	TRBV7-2	CASSLKPGPGNEQFF	TGTGCCAGCAGCTTAAAACCAGGGCCAGGGAATGAGCAGTTCTTC
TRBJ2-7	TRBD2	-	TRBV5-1	CASSRRETSGRAVAAYEQYF	TGCGCCAGCAGCCGCCGGGAGACTAGCGGGAGGGCAGTAGCGGCGTACGAGCAGTACTTC
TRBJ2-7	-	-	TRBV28	CASSPSPYEQYF	TGTGCCAGCAGTCCCTCCCCCTACGAGCAGTACTTC
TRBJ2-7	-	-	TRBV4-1	CASSQPGADRPYEQYF	TGCGCCAGCAGCCAACCGGGAGCGGACAGGCCCTACGAGCAGTACTTC
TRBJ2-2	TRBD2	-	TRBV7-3	CASSPTAGGSTGELFF	TGTGCCAGCAGCCCCACCGCGGGAGGGAGCACCGGGGAGCTGTTTTTT
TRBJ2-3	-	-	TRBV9	CASSDPRRASTDTQYF	TGTGCCAGCAGCGACCCTCGTCGTGCTAGCACAGATACGCAGTATTTT
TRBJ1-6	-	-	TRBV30	CAWSVLAGYNSPLHF	TGTGCCTGGAGTGTTTTGGCAGGCTATAATTCACCCCTCCACTTT
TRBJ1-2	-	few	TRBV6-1	CASSRSANYGYTF	TGTGCCAGCAGCCGATCAGCTAACTATGGCTACACCTTC
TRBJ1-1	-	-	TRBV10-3	CASSYFGGEAFF	TGTGCCAGCAGTTACTTCGGGGGCGAAGCTTTCTTT
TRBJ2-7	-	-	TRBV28	CASSPTTFANSYEQYF	TGTGCCAGCAGTCCCACAACCTTCGCTAACAGCTACGAGCAGTACTTC
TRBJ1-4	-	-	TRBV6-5	CASSLYRVGQKLFF	TGTGCCAGCAGTTTATACAGGGTCGGTCAGAAACTGTTTTTT
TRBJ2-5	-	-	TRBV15	CATSPGAFQETQYF	TGTGCCACCAGCCCAGGGGCGTTCCAAGAGACCCAGTACTTC
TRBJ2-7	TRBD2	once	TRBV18	CASSSGLAGDPEQYF	TGTGCCAGCTCATCGGGACTAGCGGGAGACCCCGAGCAGTACTTC
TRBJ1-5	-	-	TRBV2	CASSDRGFSNQPQHF	TGTGCCAGCAGTGACAGGGGTTTCAGCAATCAGCCCCAGCATTTT
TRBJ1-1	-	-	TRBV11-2	CASSLTDEAFF	TGTGCCAGCAGCTTAACGGATGAAGCTTTCTTT
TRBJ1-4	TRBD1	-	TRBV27	CASSSEYGTDNEKLFF	TGTGCCAGCAGTTCCGAATACGGGACAGATAATGAAAAACTGTTTTTT
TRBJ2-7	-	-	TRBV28	CASCSVPNEQYF	TGTGCCAGTTGTTCCGTTCCTAACGAGCAGTACTTC
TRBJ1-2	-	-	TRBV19	CASMARPNYGYTF	TGTGCCAGTATGGCCCGCCCTAACTATGGCTACACCTTC
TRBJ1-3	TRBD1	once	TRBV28	CASSLYRGSSGNTIYF	TGTGCCAGCAGCCTTTACAGGGGAAGCTCTGGAAACACCATATATTTT
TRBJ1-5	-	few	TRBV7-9	CASSLVGGAQHF	TGTGCCAGCAGCTTAGTTGGTGGAGCCCAGCATTTT
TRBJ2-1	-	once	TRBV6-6	CASRDSGVGHNEQFF	TGTGCCAGCAGAGATTCAGGGGTAGGGCACAATGAGCAGTTCTTC
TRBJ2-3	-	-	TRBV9	CASSVEGGANTQYF	TGTGCCAGCAGCGTAGAAGGGGGGGCGAATACGCAGTATTTT
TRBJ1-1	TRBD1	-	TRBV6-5	CASRRTGGTEAFF	TGTGCCAGCAGACGAACAGGGGGCACTGAAGCTTTCTTT
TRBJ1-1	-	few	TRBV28	CASSTYQGGGTEAFF	TGTGCCAGCAGCACTTACCAGGGAGGGGGCACTGAAGCTTTCTTT
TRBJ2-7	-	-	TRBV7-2	CASSLSGGKYEQYF	TGTGCCAGCAGCTTAAGTGGGGGGAAATACGAGCAGTACTTC
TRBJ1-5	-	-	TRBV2	CASSRQAAMNQPQHF	TGTGCCAGCAGTCGTCAGGCAGCCATGAATCAGCCCCAGCATTTT
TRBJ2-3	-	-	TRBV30	CAWKTPGRDTQYF	TGTGCCTGGAAAACGCCTGGGAGGGATACGCAGTATTTT